This T cell receptor (beta chain) comes out of a study of Tregs in tolerant kidney transplant recipients. The wider study: CD4+CD25+CD127- cells came from roughly 3-day belatacept mixed lymphocyte reactions, some with roughly 5-day graft donor restimulation.

Germline lookup yields CDR1 MNHNY and CDR2 SVGAGI (reference sequence). Trimming removed 0 bases at V and 0 bases at J, with 6 bases between. There are 14 residues in the CDR3. Concerning this clone: Its antigen remains unidentified.

TCRdb's copy holds only in-frame clones and misses some; the assay was immunoSEQ multiplex PCR. The sample includes some 18,000 clones, under 70% seen only once; the top ten take around 3%. The TCR was taken from a human donor in good health. This chain links TRBV6-6 with TRBJ2-7; D is perhaps TRBD2 (5 bases). Sequenced: Tregs from blood cultured with allogeneic cells. The CDR3 here is CASSYSTTSYEQYF. As DNA, the CDR3 is TGTGCCAGCAGTTACTCGACTACCTCCTACGAGCAGTACTTC.